The 6 T cell receptor beta chains below come from one sample, sequenced in a study of CD8 T cells in ankylosing spondylitis. One entry per CDR3 protein, called by TCRdb with MiXCR from the 5' RACE reads. The repertoire has some 250,000 distinct CDR3 sequences, roughly 8.6% of them found once; the top ten carry 6.8%. The sample taken for sequencing was blood, either unsorted or a sorted T cell fraction (not recorded which). Receptor source: a male donor with ankylosing spondylitis or in good health (not recorded which).

About this clonotype itself: A much larger clonotype is one base distant, so this may be a read error. This chain connects TRBV6-1 to TRBJ2-1; D is unclear. Germline loops: CDR1 MNHNS, CDR2 SASEGT. The CDR3 runs to 15 residues. The V end lost 5 bases, the J end lost 1 base, and 12 bases lay between the germline ends. In DNA form, the CDR3 reads TGTGCCAGCAGTCCGGTCCAGAGATCCTACAATGAGCAGTTCTTC. This sequence encodes CASSPVQRSYNEQFF.

This clonotype was counted at least ten times. This rearrangement joins TRBV20-1 to TRBJ2-1; 14 bases align to TRBD2. The CDR3 has 15 amino acids. Unmatched junction bases numbered 8, after V lost 3 bases and J lost 10 bases. The V gene's germline CDR1 is DFQATT and CDR2 SNEGSKA (reference sequence). The CDR3 protein is CSASPTSGRGREQFF. The CDR3 DNA reads as TGCAGTGCTAGTCCGACTAGCGGGAGGGGGAGAGAGCAGTTCTTC.

At least ten counts were recorded for this clonotype. The V call is TRBV7-2, the J call TRBJ2-5; D call uncertain. The CDR3 contains 11 residues. Germline values: CDR1 SGHTA, CDR2 FQGNSA. Trimming took 2 bases from V and 5 from J, leaving 3 bases between them. CDR3 region: CASSLLETQYF. The CDR3 region has the DNA TGTGCCAGCAGCTTATTGGAGACCCAGTACTTC.

Many counts were recorded for this clonotype. This chain joins TRBV25-1 and TRBJ1-1; 7 nucleotides line up with TRBD1. The CDR3 runs 17 residues. The V segment lost 3 bases and the J segment 1 base; nucleotides outside the gene matches: 11. The germline gives CDR1 MGHDK, CDR2 SYGVNS. The CDR3 loop is CASSDSSGAGGNTEAFF. The DNA for the CDR3 is TGTGCCAGCAGTGATTCCTCTGGGGCAGGGGGGAACACTGAAGCTTTCTTT.

This clonotype was observed many times. The chain has TRBV20-1 and TRBJ1-2; D gene uncertain. The CDR3 covers 13 residues. Germline lookup yields CDR1 DFQATT and CDR2 SNEGSKA (reference sequence). The V end was cut by 4 bases, the J end by 8 bases, with 17 bases between. The CDR3 DNA reads as TGCAGTGCTACTAGGGATACGAATTCCGGCTACACCTTC. Its protein product is CSATRDTNSGYTF.

This clonotype showed up many times. The genes are TRBV5-6 and TRBJ2-1; D possibly corresponds to TRBD1 (6 bases). Germline V lookup: CDR1 SGHDT, CDR2 YYEEEE. The ends were cut back, 0 bases at V and 5 bases at J, with 12 bases in the middle. This CDR3 comprises 15 residues. The CDR3 loop is CASSLATGSHNEQFF. The CDR3 DNA reads as TGTGCCAGCAGCTTGGCTACAGGGTCCCACAATGAGCAGTTCTTC.